A single sample gave rise to the 27 T cell receptor beta chains below, sequenced in a study of blood T cell repertoires in COVID-19. Here immunoSEQ multiplex PCR was the method, and the copy in TCRdb shows in-frame clones only, minus some. The sample lists 110,000 or so clones; 70% to 90% were seen once. The sequencing input was peripheral blood. These receptors came from a man between 65 and 85 years old who had recovered from COVID-19.

The chain carries TRBV24-1 and TRBJ1-5; 7 positions agree with TRBD1. The CDR3 covers 16 residues. Germline V gene sequence: CDR1 KGHDR, CDR2 SFDVKD. The ends lost 4 bases at V and 1 base at J; junction bases unmatched: 6. CDR3 region: CATSDGATGSNQPQHF. CDR3 in DNA: TGTGCCACCAGTGACGGAGCGACAGGGAGCAATCAGCCCCAGCATTTT.

This clone was counted many times. In the same sample, other DNA sequences code for this CDR3. V is TRBV5-1 and J is TRBJ1-2; D not resolved. There are 14 residues in the CDR3. Germline CDR1 SGHRS, CDR2 YFSETQ. Trimming stripped 0 bases from V and 6 bases from J, with 12 bases between. CDR3 DNA sequence: TGCGCCAGCAGCTTGGCGCAGGTTGGCGATGGCTACACCTTC. This gives the protein CASSLAQVGDGYTF.

This chain uses TRBV19 with TRBJ2-7; TRBD1 agrees at 7 bases. With V trimmed by 5 bases and J by 5 bases, 12 bases remained unmatched. Germline V gives CDR1 LNHDA, CDR2 SQIVND (reference sequence). The CDR3 sequence is 15 residues long. In DNA form, the CDR3 reads TGTGCCAGTAGTGACATCTACAGGGGTACCGACGAGCAGTACTTC. Residues: CASSDIYRGTDEQYF.

The chain couples TRBV12-5 to TRBJ1-1; D is undetermined. The V gene lost 1 base and the J gene lost 4 bases, with 7 bases spanning the gap. Germline V lookup: CDR1 LGHNT, CDR2 FRNRAP. This CDR3 is built from 13 residues. CDR3 region: CASGLEGGTEAFF. The CDR3 DNA reads as TGTGCTAGTGGTTTGGAGGGAGGCACTGAAGCTTTCTTT.

The rearrangement links TRBV6-5 to TRBJ2-7; 9 bases map to TRBD1. V gave up 6 bases and J gave up 3 bases; unmatched junction bases: 6. CDR3 length: 14 residues. Per germline, CDR1 MNHEY and CDR2 SVGAGI. CDR3 nucleotide sequence: TGTGCCAGCAGCGTGACAGGGGGAGGCTACGAGCAGTACTTC. Its protein product is CASSVTGGGYEQYF.

The chain combines TRBV24-1 with TRBJ2-1; maybe TRBD2 (6 bases). V dropped 3 bases and J dropped 0 bases, with 11 bases sitting between them. The CDR3 runs 16 residues. Germline assignment: CDR1 KGHDR and CDR2 SFDVKD. The CDR3 is CATSDPGGPSYNEQFF. CDR3 DNA: TGTGCCACCAGTGATCCCGGGGGTCCCTCCTACAATGAGCAGTTCTTC.

This chain connects TRBV5-1 to TRBJ2-7; 7 nucleotides match TRBD2. This CDR3 contains 15 residues. The ends lost 4 bases at V and 1 base at J; junction bases unmatched: 8. CDR1 is SGHRS and CDR2 is YFSETQ in the germline V gene. CDR3 sequence reads: CASSRSGTISYEQYF. CDR3 bases: TGCGCCAGCAGCCGCAGCGGGACCATATCCTACGAGCAGTACTTC.

This chain uses TRBV18 with TRBJ2-2; 7 positions match TRBD1. The ends lost 3 bases at V and 4 bases at J; junction bases unmatched: 8. CDR1 and CDR2 (germline): KGHSH, LQKENI. The CDR3 runs to 16 residues. The CDR3 reads CASSPAATGITGELFF. CDR3 sequence (DNA): TGTGCCAGCTCACCTGCGGCGACAGGGATCACCGGGGAGCTGTTTTTT.

This clone has a single count. The chain couples TRBV7-2 to TRBJ2-5; D possibly corresponds to TRBD2 (6 bases). V lost 5 bases, J lost 6 bases, and 16 bases lay in between. Per the germline V gene, CDR1 is SGHTA and CDR2 is FQGNSA. The CDR3 runs 14 residues. Here the CDR3 DNA reads TGTGCCAGCAGCCTCGGGACTGCTGAGCAGACCCAGTACTTC. Protein: CASSLGTAEQTQYF.

The table lists this clone with a few counts. V gene TRBV2 combines with J gene TRBJ1-5, with 7 bases lining up with TRBD1. The V gene end was trimmed by 7 bases and the J gene end by 4 bases; junction bases not matched to a gene: 10. This CDR3 is 15 amino acids long. From germline, CDR1 is SNHLY and CDR2 FYNNEI. In nucleotides, the CDR3 is TGTGCCAGCACTGGGCCAGGGGGTCGAAATCAGCCCCAGCATTTT. Its protein is CASTGPGGRNQPQHF.

The chain uses TRBV21-1 and TRBJ2-7; TRBD2, the D gene given by the table, was not confirmed from the DNA. TRBV21-1 is a known pseudogene. The CDR3 covers 14 residues. CDR3 sequence reads: CASTLPRRSYEQYF. The CDR3 DNA is TGTGCCAGCACCCTACCGCGGAGAAGCTACGAGCAGTACTTC.

The V gene is TRBV4-3, the J gene TRBJ1-4; 11 bases match TRBD1. With 3 bases clipped from V and 3 bases from J, the junction kept 0 bases outside the gene matches. Germline lookup yields CDR1 LGHNA and CDR2 YSLEER. The CDR3 runs 15 residues. The CDR3, as DNA: TGCGCCAGCAGCCAGGACAGGGGGCCTAATGAAAAACTGTTTTTT. Amino acids: CASSQDRGPNEKLFF.

This clone has only a few counts. The chain uses TRBV7-9 and TRBJ2-7, with D unresolved. The CDR3 contains 11 residues. CDR1 SEHNR and CDR2 FQNEAQ come from the germline V gene (reference sequence). Deletions cut 1 base from V and 6 bases from J, with 4 bases between. This CDR3 reads CASSLELEQYF. CDR3 coding DNA: TGTGCCAGCAGCTTAGAACTCGAGCAGTACTTC.

Concerning this clone itself: This sample also contains other DNA sequences that code for the same CDR3. The chain carries TRBV5-1 and TRBJ2-3; 9 bases fit TRBD2. This CDR3 region has 15 residues. The germline CDR1 and CDR2 sequences are SGHRS and YFSETQ. Trimming at V came to 2 bases and at J to 1 base, leaving 2 bases not matched to a gene. CDR3 nucleotide sequence: TGCGCCAGCAGCTTATTAGCGGGGGGCACAGATACGCAGTATTTT. Translated: CASSLLAGGTDTQYF.

The chain employs TRBV21-1 and TRBJ2-1; the table names TRBD1, a call not compared with the DNA. TRBV21-1 is a recognized pseudogene. The CDR3 runs 16 residues. The CDR3, as DNA: TGTGCCAGCAGTGACAGGGGGCCGAGCTCCTACAATGAGCAGTTCTTC. This gives the protein CASSDRGPSSYNEQFF.

V and J are TRBV5-4 and TRBJ1-1, with 11 nucleotides matching TRBD1. The CDR3 is 15 residues long. Germline-derived CDR1 and CDR2 are SGHNT and YYREEE (reference sequence). V shed 3 bases, J shed 4 bases, and the junction held 5 bases outside the gene matches. CDR3 coding DNA: TGTGCCAGCAGCTCCAAGGACAGGGGGCGCACTGAAGCTTTCTTT. Amino acid sequence: CASSSKDRGRTEAFF.

The chain is built from TRBV19 and TRBJ2-1; D gene unclear. Trimming stripped 5 bases from V and 3 bases from J, with 11 bases between. This CDR3 region has 14 residues. Germline CDR1 reads LNHDA; CDR2 reads SQIVND (reference sequence). Written as DNA, the CDR3 is TGTGCCAGTAGTCTGGCGGTTGGCTACAATGAGCAGTTCTTC. It encodes CASSLAVGYNEQFF.

This chain links TRBV5-1 with TRBJ1-1; D is undetermined. Trimming stripped 0 bases from V and 4 bases from J, with 10 bases between. The CDR3 runs to 14 residues. Germline values: CDR1 SGHRS, CDR2 YFSETQ. The CDR3 sequence is CASSLGAERTEAFF. CDR3 DNA: TGCGCCAGCAGCTTGGGGGCAGAACGCACTGAAGCTTTCTTT.

This clone is a singleton in its sample. The V call is TRBV3-1 (or the pseudogene TRBV3-2), the J call TRBJ2-3; 11 bases agree with TRBD1. CDR3 size: 17 residues. CDR1 is LGHDT and CDR2 is YNNKEL in the germline V gene (reference sequence). The V and J ends lost 2 bases and 4 bases, in that order; junction bases with no gene match: 8. In DNA form, the CDR3 reads TGTGCCAGCAGCCAACTTGGGGGACAGGGGGTCTCAGATACGCAGTATTTT. Protein sequence: CASSQLGGQGVSDTQYF.

This chain joins TRBV5-1 and TRBJ1-1; 7 nucleotides match TRBD1. The CDR3 sequence is 14 residues long. Losses at the gene ends were 4 bases for V and 1 base for J; bases not matched to a gene: 4. Germline CDR1 and CDR2: SGHRS and YFSETQ. CDR3 DNA: TGCGCCAGCAGCCGGGACAGAGCGAACACTGAAGCTTTCTTT. Translated, it gives CASSRDRANTEAFF.

V is TRBV5-1 and J is TRBJ1-6, with 11 bases aligning to TRBD1. This CDR3 is built from 18 residues. Germline V gene lookup returns CDR1 SGHRS and CDR2 YFSETQ. V lost 0 bases, J lost 13 bases, and 15 bases stayed unmatched. CDR3 loop: CASSLATPGQGGSFPLHF. In DNA form, the CDR3 reads TGCGCCAGCAGCTTGGCTACCCCGGGACAGGGGGGGAGTTTTCCCCTCCACTTT.

The CDR3 loop reads CASRELSGSIHEQFF. CDR3 bases: TGTGCCAGCAGAGAGCTTAGCGGGAGTATTCATGAGCAGTTCTTC. V and J are TRBV7-9 and TRBJ2-1; 9 bases match TRBD2. V was pared by 6 bases and J by 8 bases, with 11 bases of the junction left unmatched. The germline CDR1 and CDR2 sequences are SEHNR and FQNEAQ (reference sequence). The CDR3 has 15 amino acids. The full variable domain, in which reference TRBV7-9 and TRBJ2-1 provide the parts outside the CDR3, is DTGVSQNPRHKITKRGQNVTFRCDPISEHNRLYWYRQTLGQGPEFLTYFQNEAQLEKSRLLSDRFSAERPKGSFSTLEIQRTEQGDSAMYLCASRELSGSIHEQFFGPGTRLTVL.

This clone appeared once. The chain recombines TRBV5-1 with TRBJ1-1; D remains ambiguous. Per the germline V gene, CDR1 is SGHRS and CDR2 is YFSETQ. Deletions cut 4 bases from V and 6 bases from J, with 13 bases between. The CDR3 is made up of 13 amino acids. CDR3 nucleotide sequence: TGCGCCAGCAGCCCGTTACATCCATCTGAAGCTTTCTTT. Its translation: CASSPLHPSEAFF.

The chain joins TRBV6-1 to TRBJ1-2, with D perhaps matching TRBD1 (6 bases). In germline, CDR1 is MNHNS, CDR2 SASEGT. The CDR3 is 13 amino acids. V gave up 6 bases and J gave up 7 bases, with 15 bases separating them. CDR3 DNA sequence: TGTGCCAGCAGCCCAACAGGGTTGTCTGGCTACACCTTC. Translating gives CASSPTGLSGYTF.

The chain recombines TRBV21-1 with TRBJ2-7; the table's D call of TRBD2 was not tested on the DNA. TRBV21-1 is assigned pseudogene status. There are 17 residues in the CDR3. The CDR3 sequence is CASSKLERLAGRYEQYF. In DNA form, the CDR3 reads TGTGCCAGCAGCAAGCTCGAACGACTAGCGGGACGGTACGAGCAGTACTTC.

This clone was observed once. The V gene is TRBV5-8, the J gene TRBJ1-4, with D unclear. Trimming stripped 4 bases from V and 3 bases from J, with 13 bases between. Germline lookup yields CDR1 SGHTS and CDR2 YDEGEE. CDR3 length: 15 residues. CDR3: CASSPGRASNEKLFF. The CDR3 region has the DNA TGTGCCAGCAGCCCCGGGCGGGCCTCTAATGAAAAACTGTTTTTT.

J is TRBJ2-2 and V is TRBV7-9; 9 nucleotides align to TRBD1. The CDR3 consists of 16 residues. CDR1 is SEHNR, CDR2 FQNEAQ, per germline (reference sequence). J was trimmed by 4 bases and V by 5 bases; bases with no gene match: 8. CDR3 sequence reads: CASSPTGQGFTGELFF. The CDR3 nucleotides read TGTGCCAGCAGCCCAACGGGACAGGGCTTCACCGGGGAGCTGTTTTTT.